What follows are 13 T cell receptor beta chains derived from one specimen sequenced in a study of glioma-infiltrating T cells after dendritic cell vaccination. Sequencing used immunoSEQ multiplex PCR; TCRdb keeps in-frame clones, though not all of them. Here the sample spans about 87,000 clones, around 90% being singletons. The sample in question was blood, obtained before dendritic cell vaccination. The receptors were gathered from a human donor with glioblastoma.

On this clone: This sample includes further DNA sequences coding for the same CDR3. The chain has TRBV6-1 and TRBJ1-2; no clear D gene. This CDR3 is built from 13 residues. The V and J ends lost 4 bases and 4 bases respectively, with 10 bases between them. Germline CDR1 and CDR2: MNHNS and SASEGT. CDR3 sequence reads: CASSASGSYGYTF. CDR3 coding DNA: TGTGCCAGCAGTGCCAGCGGGTCCTATGGCTACACCTTC.

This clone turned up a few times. DNA of the CDR3: TGTGCCAGCAGCTCTGGTAGCCGGGATACGCAGTATTTT. Amino acids: CASSSGSRDTQYF. The rearrangement joins TRBV5-4 to TRBJ2-3; D gene ambiguous. Germline assignment: CDR1 SGHNT and CDR2 YYREEE (reference sequence). Trimming left V 3 bases short and J 6 bases short, with 11 bases between. This CDR3 region has 13 residues.

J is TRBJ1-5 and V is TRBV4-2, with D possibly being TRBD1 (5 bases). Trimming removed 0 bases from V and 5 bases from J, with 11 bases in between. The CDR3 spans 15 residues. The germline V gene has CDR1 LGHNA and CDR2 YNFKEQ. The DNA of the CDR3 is TGTGCCAGCAGCCAAGATGGGGCAGGGTATCAGCCCCAGCATTTT. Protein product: CASSQDGAGYQPQHF.

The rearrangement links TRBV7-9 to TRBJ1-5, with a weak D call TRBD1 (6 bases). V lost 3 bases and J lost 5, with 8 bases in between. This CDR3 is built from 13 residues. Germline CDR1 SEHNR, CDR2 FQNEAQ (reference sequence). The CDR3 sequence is CASSFEGDQPQHF. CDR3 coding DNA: TGTGCCAGCAGCTTTGAGGGGGATCAGCCCCAGCATTTT.

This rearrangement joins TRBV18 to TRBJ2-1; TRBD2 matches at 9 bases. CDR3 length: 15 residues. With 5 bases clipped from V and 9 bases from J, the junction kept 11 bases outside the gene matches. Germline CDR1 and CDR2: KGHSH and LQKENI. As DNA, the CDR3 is TGTGCCAGCTCATTAGATAGCGGGAGACTTTTTGAGCAGTTCTTC. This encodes CASSLDSGRLFEQFF.

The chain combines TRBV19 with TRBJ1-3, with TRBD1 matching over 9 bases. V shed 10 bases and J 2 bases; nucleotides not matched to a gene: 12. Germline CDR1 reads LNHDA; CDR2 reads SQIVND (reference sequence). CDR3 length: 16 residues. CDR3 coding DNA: TGTGCCACCAATCCCCCCCGGACAGGGGCTGGAAACACCATATATTTT. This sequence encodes CATNPPRTGAGNTIYF.

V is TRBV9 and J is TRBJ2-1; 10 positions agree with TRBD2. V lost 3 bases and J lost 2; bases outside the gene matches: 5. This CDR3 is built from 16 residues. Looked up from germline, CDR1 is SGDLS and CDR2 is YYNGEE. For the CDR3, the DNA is TGTGCCAGCAGCGGGGGGCTAGCGGGGGCCTACAATGAGCAGTTCTTC. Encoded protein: CASSGGLAGAYNEQFF.

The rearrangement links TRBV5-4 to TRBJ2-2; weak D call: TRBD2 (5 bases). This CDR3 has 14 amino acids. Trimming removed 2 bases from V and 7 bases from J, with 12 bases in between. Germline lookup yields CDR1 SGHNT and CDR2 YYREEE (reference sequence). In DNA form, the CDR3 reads TGTGCCAGCAGCTTACCGGGGAATAACGGGGAGCTGTTTTTT. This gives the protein CASSLPGNNGELFF.

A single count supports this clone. In DNA, the CDR3 is TGTGCCAGCAGCGTAGCCGGGGAGGGTTGGAACGAGCAGTACTTC. Protein sequence: CASSVAGEGWNEQYF. The genes are TRBV9 and TRBJ2-7; TRBD2 matches 7 bases. Germline CDR1 SGDLS, CDR2 YYNGEE. The CDR3 is made up of 15 amino acids. The V segment lost 0 bases and the J segment 5 bases; nucleotides outside the gene matches: 8.

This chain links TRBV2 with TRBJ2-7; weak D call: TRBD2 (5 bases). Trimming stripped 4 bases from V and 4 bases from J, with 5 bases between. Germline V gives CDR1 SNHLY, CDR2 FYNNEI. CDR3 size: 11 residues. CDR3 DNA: TGTGCCAGCAGTGGGGAGTACGAGCAGTACTTC. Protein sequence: CASSGEYEQYF.

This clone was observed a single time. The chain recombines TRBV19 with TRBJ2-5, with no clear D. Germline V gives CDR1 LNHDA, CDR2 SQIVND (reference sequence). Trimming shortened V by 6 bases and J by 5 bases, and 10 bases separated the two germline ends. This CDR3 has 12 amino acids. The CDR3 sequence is CASSFGPETQYF. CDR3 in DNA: TGTGCCAGTAGCTTCGGTCCCGAGACCCAGTACTTC.

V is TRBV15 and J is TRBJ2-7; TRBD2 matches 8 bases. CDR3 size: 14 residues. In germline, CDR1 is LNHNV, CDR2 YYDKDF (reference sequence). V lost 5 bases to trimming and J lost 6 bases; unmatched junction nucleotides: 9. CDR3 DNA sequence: TGTGCCACCAGCTCGGGGGGGGATTCATCCGAGCAGTACTTC. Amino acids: CATSSGGDSSEQYF.

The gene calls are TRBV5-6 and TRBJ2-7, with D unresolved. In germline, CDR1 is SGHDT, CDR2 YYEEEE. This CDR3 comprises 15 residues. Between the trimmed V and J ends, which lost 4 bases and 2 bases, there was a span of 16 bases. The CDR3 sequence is CASSLTKNTAYEQYF. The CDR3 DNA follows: TGTGCCAGCAGCCTTACTAAGAACACCGCCTACGAGCAGTACTTC.